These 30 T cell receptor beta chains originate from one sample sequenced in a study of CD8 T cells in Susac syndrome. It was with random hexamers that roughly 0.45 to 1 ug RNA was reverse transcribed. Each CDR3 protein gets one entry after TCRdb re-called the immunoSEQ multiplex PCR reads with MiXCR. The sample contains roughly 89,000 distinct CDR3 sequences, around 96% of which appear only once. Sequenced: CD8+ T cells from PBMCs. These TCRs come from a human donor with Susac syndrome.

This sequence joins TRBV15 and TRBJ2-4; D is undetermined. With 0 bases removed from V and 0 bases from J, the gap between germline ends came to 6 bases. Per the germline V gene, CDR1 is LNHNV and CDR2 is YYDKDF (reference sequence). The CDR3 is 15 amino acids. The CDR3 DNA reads TGTGCCACCAGCAGAGATACCGTAGCCAAAAACATTCAGTACTTC. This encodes CATSRDTVAKNIQYF.

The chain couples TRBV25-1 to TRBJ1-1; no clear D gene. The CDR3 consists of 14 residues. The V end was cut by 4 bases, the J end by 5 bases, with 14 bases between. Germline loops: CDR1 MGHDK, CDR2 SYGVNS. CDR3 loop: CASSGLGGVTEAFF. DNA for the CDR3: TGTGCCAGCAGTGGCCTCGGCGGGGTAACTGAAGCTTTCTTT.

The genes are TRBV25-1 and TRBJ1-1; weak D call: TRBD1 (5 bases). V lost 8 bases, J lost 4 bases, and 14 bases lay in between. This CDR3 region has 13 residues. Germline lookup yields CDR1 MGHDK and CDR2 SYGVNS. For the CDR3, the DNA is TGTGCCAGCCAGGGAGGGTGGGGCACTGAAGCTTTCTTT. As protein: CASQGGWGTEAFF.

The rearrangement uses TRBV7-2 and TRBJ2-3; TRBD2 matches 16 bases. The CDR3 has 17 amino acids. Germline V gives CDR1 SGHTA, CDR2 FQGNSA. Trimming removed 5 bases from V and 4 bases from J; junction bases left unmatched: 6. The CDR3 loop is CASSPGTSGGAADTQYF. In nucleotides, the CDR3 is TGTGCCAGCAGCCCCGGGACTAGCGGGGGGGCGGCAGATACGCAGTATTTT.

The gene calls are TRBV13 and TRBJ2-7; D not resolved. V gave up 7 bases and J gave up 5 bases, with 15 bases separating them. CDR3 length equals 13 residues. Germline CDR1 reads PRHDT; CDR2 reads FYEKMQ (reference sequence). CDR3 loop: CASTLASGHEQYF. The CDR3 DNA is TGTGCCAGCACCCTTGCGAGTGGGCACGAGCAGTACTTC.

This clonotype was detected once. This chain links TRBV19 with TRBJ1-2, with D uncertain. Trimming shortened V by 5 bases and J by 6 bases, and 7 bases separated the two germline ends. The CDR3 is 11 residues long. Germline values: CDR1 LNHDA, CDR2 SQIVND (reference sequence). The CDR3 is CASSLGHGYTF. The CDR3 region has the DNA TGTGCCAGTAGTCTGGGCCATGGCTACACCTTC.

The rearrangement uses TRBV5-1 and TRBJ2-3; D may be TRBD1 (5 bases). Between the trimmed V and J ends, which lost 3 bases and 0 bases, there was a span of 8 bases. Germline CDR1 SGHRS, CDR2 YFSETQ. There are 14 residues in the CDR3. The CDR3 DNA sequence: TGCGCCAGCAGCTCGACAGTCAGCACAGATACGCAGTATTTT. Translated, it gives CASSSTVSTDTQYF.

The CDR3 sequence is CASSPSRGGSYNEQFF. The CDR3 nucleotides read TGTGCCAGCAGTCCCTCACGGGGGGGCTCCTACAATGAGCAGTTCTTC. The rearrangement uses TRBV12-3 or TRBV12-4 and TRBJ2-1, with 8 nucleotides matching TRBD2. There are 16 residues in the CDR3. The V gene end was trimmed by 5 bases and the J gene end by 0 bases; junction bases not matched to a gene: 6.

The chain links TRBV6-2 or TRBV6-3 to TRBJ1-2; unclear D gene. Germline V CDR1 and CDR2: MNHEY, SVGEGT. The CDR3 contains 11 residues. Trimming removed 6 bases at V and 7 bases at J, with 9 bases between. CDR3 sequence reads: CASSPLRGYTF. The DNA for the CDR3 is TGTGCCAGCAGCCCGCTTCGTGGCTACACCTTC.

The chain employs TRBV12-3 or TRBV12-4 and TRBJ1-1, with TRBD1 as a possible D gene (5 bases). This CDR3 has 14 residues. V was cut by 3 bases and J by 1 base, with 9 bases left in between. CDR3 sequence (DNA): TGTGCCAGCAGTTTTGGGGGACCGAACACTGAAGCTTTCTTT. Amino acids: CASSFGGPNTEAFF.

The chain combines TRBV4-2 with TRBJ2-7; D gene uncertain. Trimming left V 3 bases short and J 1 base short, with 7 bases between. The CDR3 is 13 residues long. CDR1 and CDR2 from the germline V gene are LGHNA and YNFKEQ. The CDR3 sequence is CASSHSRSYEQYF. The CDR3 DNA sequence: TGTGCCAGCAGCCATTCCCGGTCCTACGAGCAGTACTTC.

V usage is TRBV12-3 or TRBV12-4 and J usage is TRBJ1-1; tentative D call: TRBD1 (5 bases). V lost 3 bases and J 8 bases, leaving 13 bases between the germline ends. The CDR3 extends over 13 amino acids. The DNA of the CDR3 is TGTGCCAGCAGTTTCCGGTCGGGGGGGGAAGCTTTCTTT. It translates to CASSFRSGGEAFF.

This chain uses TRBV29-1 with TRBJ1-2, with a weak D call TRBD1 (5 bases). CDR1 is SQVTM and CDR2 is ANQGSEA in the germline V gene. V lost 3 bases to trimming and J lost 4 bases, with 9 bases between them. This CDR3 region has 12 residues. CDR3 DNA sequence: TGCAGCGTTGATACGGGGACCTATGGCTACACCTTC. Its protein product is CSVDTGTYGYTF.

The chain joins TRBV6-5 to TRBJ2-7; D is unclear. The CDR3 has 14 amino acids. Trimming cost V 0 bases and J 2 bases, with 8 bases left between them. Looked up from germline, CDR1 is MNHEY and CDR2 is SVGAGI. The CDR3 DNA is TGTGCCAGCAGTTACTCCACGCCCGCCTACGAGCAGTACTTC. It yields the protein CASSYSTPAYEQYF.

This CDR3 is CSAMTFTEQFF. The CDR3 DNA sequence: TGCAGTGCTATGACCTTCACTGAGCAGTTCTTC. The chain uses TRBV20-1 and TRBJ2-1; D gene uncertain. V was clipped by 4 bases and J by 9 bases, with 10 bases between them. Germline CDR1 DFQATT, CDR2 SNEGSKA (reference sequence). The CDR3 spans 11 residues.

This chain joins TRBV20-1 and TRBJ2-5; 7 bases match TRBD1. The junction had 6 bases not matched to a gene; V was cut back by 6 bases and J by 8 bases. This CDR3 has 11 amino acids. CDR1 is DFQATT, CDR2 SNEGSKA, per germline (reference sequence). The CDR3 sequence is CSANTGATQYF. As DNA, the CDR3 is TGCAGTGCGAACACAGGGGCCACCCAGTACTTC.

This CDR3 is CAWSVRGQPQHF. Written as DNA, the CDR3 is TGTGCCTGGAGTGTACGCGGCCAGCCCCAGCATTTT. This chain joins TRBV30 and TRBJ1-5, with D uncertain. The CDR3 runs to 12 residues. V was pared by 0 bases and J by 7 bases, with 7 bases between. Germline lookup yields CDR1 GTSNPN and CDR2 SVGIG (reference sequence).

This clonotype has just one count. The CDR3 loop is CASSPVGANEQFF. DNA for the CDR3: TGTGCCAGCAGCCCAGTCGGGGCGAATGAGCAGTTCTTC. The V call is TRBV7-3, the J call TRBJ2-1; D could derive from TRBD1 or TRBD2 (5 bases each). The CDR3 is made up of 13 amino acids. CDR1 and CDR2 from the germline V gene are SGHTA and FQGTGA. Trimming took 5 bases from V and 7 from J, leaving 12 bases between them.

This CDR3 is CASSHGPGGAGYTF. The CDR3 DNA reads as TGCGCCAGCAGCCATGGGCCGGGGGGAGCTGGCTACACCTTC. V gene TRBV4-1 combines with J gene TRBJ1-2, with D maybe TRBD1 (5 bases). CDR1 and CDR2 from the germline V gene are MGHRA and YSYEKL. CDR3 length: 14 residues. Trimming left V 3 bases short and J 7 bases short, with 15 bases between.

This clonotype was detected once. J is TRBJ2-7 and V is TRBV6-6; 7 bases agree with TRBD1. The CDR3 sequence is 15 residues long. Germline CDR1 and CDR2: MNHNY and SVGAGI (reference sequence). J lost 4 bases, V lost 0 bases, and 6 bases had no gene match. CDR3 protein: CASSYSGRGQYEQYF. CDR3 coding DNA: TGTGCCAGCAGTTACTCCGGCAGGGGACAGTACGAGCAGTACTTC.

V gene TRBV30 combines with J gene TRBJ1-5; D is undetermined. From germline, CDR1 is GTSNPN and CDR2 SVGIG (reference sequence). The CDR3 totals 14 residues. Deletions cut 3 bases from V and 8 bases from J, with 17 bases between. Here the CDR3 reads CAWSNWQFREPQHF. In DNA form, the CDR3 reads TGTGCCTGGAGCAACTGGCAGTTCCGTGAGCCCCAGCATTTT. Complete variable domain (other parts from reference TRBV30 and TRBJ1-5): SQTIHQWPATLVQPVGSPLSLECTVEGTSNPNLYWYRQAAGRGLQLLFYSVGIGQISSEVPQNLSASRPQDRQFILSSKKLLLSDSGFYLCAWSNWQFREPQHFGDGTRLSIL.

The CDR3 sequence: CSAGVLGRLAKNIQYF. As DNA, the CDR3 is TGCAGTGCTGGGGTACTGGGGAGGCTCGCCAAAAACATTCAGTACTTC. The gene calls are TRBV20-1 and TRBJ2-4; tentatively, D is TRBD2 (6 bases). This CDR3 is 16 amino acids long. CDR1 DFQATT and CDR2 SNEGSKA come from the germline V gene (reference sequence). The V gene lost 5 bases and the J gene lost 1 base, with 18 bases spanning the gap.

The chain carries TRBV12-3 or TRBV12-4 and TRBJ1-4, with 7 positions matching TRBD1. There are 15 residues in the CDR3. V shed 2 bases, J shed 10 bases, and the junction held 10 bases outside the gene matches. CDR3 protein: CASSLPQGGVGKLFF. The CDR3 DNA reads TGTGCCAGCAGTTTACCCCAGGGGGGAGTCGGAAAACTGTTTTTT.

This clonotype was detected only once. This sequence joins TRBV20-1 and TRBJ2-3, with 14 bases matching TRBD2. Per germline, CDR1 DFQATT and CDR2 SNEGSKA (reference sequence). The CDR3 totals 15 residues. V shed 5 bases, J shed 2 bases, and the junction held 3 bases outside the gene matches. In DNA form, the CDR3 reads TGCAGTGCTGGGACTAGCGGGGGAACCACAGATACGCAGTATTTT. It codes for CSAGTSGGTTDTQYF.

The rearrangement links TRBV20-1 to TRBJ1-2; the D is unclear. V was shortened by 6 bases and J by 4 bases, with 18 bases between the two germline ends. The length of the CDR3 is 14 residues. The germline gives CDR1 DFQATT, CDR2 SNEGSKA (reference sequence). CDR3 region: CSAKIRRTGYGYTF. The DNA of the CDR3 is TGCAGTGCCAAGATAAGGAGAACTGGCTATGGCTACACCTTC.

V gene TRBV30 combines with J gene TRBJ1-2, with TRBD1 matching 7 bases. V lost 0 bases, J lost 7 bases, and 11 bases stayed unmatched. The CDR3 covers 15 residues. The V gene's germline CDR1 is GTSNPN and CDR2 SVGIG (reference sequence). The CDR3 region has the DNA TGTGCCTGGAGTGTTGACTCCGGGACAGCGTTTGGCTACACCTTC. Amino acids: CAWSVDSGTAFGYTF. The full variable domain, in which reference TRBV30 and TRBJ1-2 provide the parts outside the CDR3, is SQTIHQWPATLVQPVGSPLSLECTVEGTSNPNLYWYRQAAGRGLQLLFYSVGIGQISSEVPQNLSASRPQDRQFILSSKKLLLSDSGFYLCAWSVDSGTAFGYTFGSGTRLTVV.

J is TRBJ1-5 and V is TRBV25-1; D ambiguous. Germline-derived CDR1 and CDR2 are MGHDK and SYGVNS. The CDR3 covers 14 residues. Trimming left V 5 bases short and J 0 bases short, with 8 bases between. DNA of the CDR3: TGTGCCAGCAGTTTTGGGTCTAGCAATCAGCCCCAGCATTTT. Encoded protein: CASSFGSSNQPQHF.

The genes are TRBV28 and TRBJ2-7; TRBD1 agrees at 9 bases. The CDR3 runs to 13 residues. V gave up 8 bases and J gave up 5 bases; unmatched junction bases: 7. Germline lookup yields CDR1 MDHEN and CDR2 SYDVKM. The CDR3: CASRDRATDEQYF. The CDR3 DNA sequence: TGTGCCAGCCGGGACAGGGCAACGGACGAGCAGTACTTC.

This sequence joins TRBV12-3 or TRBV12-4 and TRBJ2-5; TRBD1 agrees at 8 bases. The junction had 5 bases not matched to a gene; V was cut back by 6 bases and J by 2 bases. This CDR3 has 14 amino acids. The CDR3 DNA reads TGTGCCAGCAGGGGTACAGGGGGTCAAGAGACCCAGTACTTC. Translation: CASRGTGGQETQYF.

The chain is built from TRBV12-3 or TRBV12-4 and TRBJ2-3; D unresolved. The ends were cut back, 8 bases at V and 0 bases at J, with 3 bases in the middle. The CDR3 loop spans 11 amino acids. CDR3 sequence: CASDSTDTQYF. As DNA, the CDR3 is TGTGCCAGCGATAGCACAGATACGCAGTATTTT.